This T cell receptor beta chain comes out of a study of cytomegalovirus exposure and HLA in healthy donors. Use of 60 Vbeta and 13 Jbeta primers characterized the PCR. Only in-frame clones appear in the TCRdb table, and some are missing; sequencing was by immunoSEQ multiplex PCR. The table has around 150,000 clones, roughly three fifths seen once. This CDR3 spans 13 amino acids. CDR1 is SGHDT and CDR2 is YYEEEE in the germline V gene. The V and J ends lost 6 bases and 2 bases respectively, with 12 bases between them. The rearrangement links TRBV5-6 to TRBJ2-7, with a tentative D call TRBD1 (6 bases). This sequence originates from a woman aged 55-69 years in good health and CMV-seronegative. Sequenced sample: PBMCs. The CDR3, as DNA: TGTGCCAGCACCTTCGACAGGACCTACGAGCAGTACTTC. Its protein is CASTFDRTYEQYF. Full variable domain (outside the CDR3, taken from reference TRBV5-6 and TRBJ2-7): DAGVTQSPTHLIKTRGQQVTLRCSPKSGHDTVSWYQQALGQGPQFIFQYYEEEERQRGNFPDRFSGHQFPNYSSELNVNALLLGDSALYLCASTFDRTYEQYFGPGTRLTVT.